The 28 T cell receptor beta chains reported below all come from one sample, sequenced in a study of blood T cell repertoires in COVID-19. The data were produced by immunoSEQ multiplex PCR, yet TCRdb's version contains in-frame clones alone and is incomplete. Of around 72,000 clones in the sample, about 87% were seen once. Sequencing input: peripheral blood. The receptor set was obtained from a woman between 45 and 60 years old with acute or convalescent COVID-19.

The chain employs TRBV7-9 and TRBJ2-2; 10 positions match TRBD1. Germline CDR1 SEHNR, CDR2 FQNEAQ (reference sequence). The CDR3 spans 16 residues. Trimming took 6 bases from V and 2 from J; bases not matched to a gene: 6. This CDR3 is CASREDRGANTGELFF. The CDR3 coding sequence is TGTGCCAGCAGGGAGGACAGGGGGGCTAACACCGGGGAGCTGTTTTTT.

The chain employs TRBV20-1 and TRBJ1-2; 7 bases map to TRBD1. The CDR3 sequence is 12 residues long. CDR1 and CDR2 (germline): DFQATT, SNEGSKA (reference sequence). The J segment lost 6 bases and the V segment lost 3 bases, leaving 4 bases of the junction unmatched. The CDR3 reads CSASGDRDGYTF. The CDR3 bases are TGCAGTGCTAGTGGGGACAGAGATGGCTACACCTTC.

The chain employs TRBV28 and TRBJ1-6; D ambiguous. Germline CDR1 is MDHEN and CDR2 is SYDVKM. The V end lost 6 bases, the J end lost 9 bases, and 6 bases lay between the germline ends. The CDR3 has 11 residues. CDR3: CASSPSSPLHF. The CDR3, as DNA: TGTGCCAGCAGCCCCAGTTCACCCCTCCACTTT.

The chain joins TRBV18 to TRBJ1-5; D perhaps matches TRBD1 (6 bases). Germline CDR1 KGHSH, CDR2 LQKENI. Trimming shortened V by 5 bases and J by 3 bases, and 11 bases separated the two germline ends. CDR3 size: 14 residues. CDR3 bases: TGTGCCAGCTCAGGAGGACAGATCAATCAGCCCCAGCATTTT. Translating gives CASSGGQINQPQHF.

The rearrangement uses TRBV28 and TRBJ1-3; no clear D. Trimming pared 5 bases from V and 0 bases from J, leaving 14 bases between. CDR3 size: 16 residues. In germline, CDR1 is MDHEN, CDR2 SYDVKM. The CDR3 here is CASSPSPGASGNTIYF. The CDR3 DNA follows: TGTGCCAGCAGTCCCAGTCCTGGAGCCTCTGGAAACACCATATATTTT.

The V gene is TRBV6-5, the J gene TRBJ2-5, with D possibly being TRBD1 (5 bases). The CDR3 contains 13 residues. V was cut by 6 bases and J by 2 bases, with 10 bases left in between. Germline values: CDR1 MNHEY, CDR2 SVGAGI. Here the CDR3 reads CASSRQKQETQYF. The CDR3 coding sequence is TGTGCCAGCAGCAGACAGAAACAAGAGACCCAGTACTTC.

The chain combines TRBV6-1 with TRBJ1-1; weak D call: TRBD1 (5 bases). The CDR3 consists of 14 residues. The V gene's germline CDR1 is MNHNS and CDR2 SASEGT. V was trimmed by 0 bases and J by 7 bases, leaving 12 bases between them. The chain's CDR3 is CASSEAGLSREAFF. CDR3 sequence (DNA): TGTGCCAGCAGTGAAGCGGGACTGAGCCGTGAAGCTTTCTTT.

The chain uses TRBV5-1 and TRBJ1-2; TRBD1 matches 8 bases. The CDR3 consists of 17 residues. J lost 5 bases, V lost 4 bases, and 16 bases had no gene match. CDR1 is SGHRS, CDR2 YFSETQ, per germline. The CDR3 sequence: CASSESADRGLRYGYTF. CDR3 coding DNA: TGCGCCAGCAGCGAGTCCGCAGACAGGGGACTCCGATATGGCTACACCTTC.

V usage is TRBV2 and J usage is TRBJ1-5; D possibly corresponds to TRBD1 (6 bases). Germline-derived CDR1 and CDR2 are SNHLY and FYNNEI. Deletions cut 5 bases from V and 4 bases from J, with 18 bases between. This CDR3 has 16 residues. The CDR3 coding sequence is TGTGCCAGCAGTAGTACCGGGACAACAAATAATCAGCCCCAGCATTTT. Amino acid sequence: CASSSTGTTNNQPQHF.

The rearrangement links TRBV18 to TRBJ1-5, with D tentatively TRBD1 (5 bases). Deletions cut 4 bases from V and 3 bases from J, with 10 bases between. This CDR3 contains 14 residues. The V gene's germline CDR1 is KGHSH and CDR2 LQKENI. The CDR3 bases are TGTGCCAGCTCACTACAGGCGAACAATCAGCCCCAGCATTTT. Its protein product is CASSLQANNQPQHF.

The chain combines TRBV6-5 with TRBJ2-7; perhaps TRBD2 as D (6 bases). The CDR3 totals 14 residues. Trimming pared 4 bases from V and 6 bases from J, leaving 16 bases between. CDR1 and CDR2 (germline): MNHEY, SVGAGI. CDR3 residues: CASSSLAPLREQYF. The CDR3 DNA is TGTGCCAGCAGTTCACTAGCCCCTCTTCGCGAGCAGTACTTC.

V and J are TRBV7-9 and TRBJ2-7; D not certain. Trimming pared 5 bases from V and 4 bases from J, leaving 12 bases between. The V gene's germline CDR1 is SEHNR and CDR2 FQNEAQ (reference sequence). This CDR3 contains 13 residues. CDR3 nucleotide sequence: TGTGCCAGCAGCCCTCAGGTGGCTTACGAGCAGTACTTC. It translates to CASSPQVAYEQYF.

The J gene is TRBJ1-2, the V gene TRBV19; 7 nucleotides align to TRBD1. Germline CDR1 reads LNHDA; CDR2 reads SQIVND (reference sequence). Trimming at V came to 6 bases and at J to 8 bases, leaving 6 bases not matched to a gene. The CDR3 totals 12 residues. In nucleotides, the CDR3 is TGTGCCAGTAGCCAGGGGGTTTGGGGCTACACCTTC. Its protein product is CASSQGVWGYTF.

The V gene is TRBV6-5, the J gene TRBJ2-7, with D tentatively TRBD2 (5 bases). CDR1 and CDR2 from the germline V gene are MNHEY and SVGAGI. The CDR3 runs to 15 residues. The V gene lost 6 bases and the J gene lost 2 bases, with 17 bases spanning the gap. In DNA, the CDR3 is TGTGCCAGCAGGAACGGAGGAGGAACGACCTACGAGCAGTACTTC. It encodes CASRNGGGTTYEQYF.

V and J are TRBV6-2 or TRBV6-3 and TRBJ2-5; 10 positions agree with TRBD1. Germline V gene lookup returns CDR1 MNHEY and CDR2 SVGEGT. V shed 6 bases, J shed 5 bases, and the junction held 9 bases outside the gene matches. CDR3 length equals 15 residues. This chain's CDR3 is CASSRGTGVVETQYF. The CDR3 bases are TGTGCCAGCAGCCGAGGGACAGGGGTAGTGGAGACCCAGTACTTC.

CDR3: CASSPNPGQVSEQFF. CDR3 sequence (DNA): TGTGCCAGCTCACCAAACCCGGGACAGGTTAGTGAGCAGTTCTTC. The chain uses TRBV18 and TRBJ2-1; TRBD1 matches at 8 bases. V dropped 2 bases and J dropped 9; count of bases not matched to a gene: 9. The CDR3 has 15 amino acids. The germline V gene encodes CDR1 KGHSH and CDR2 LQKENI.

The sample holds one count of this clone. The chain is built from TRBV11-2 and TRBJ2-2, with TRBD2 matching 8 bases. The CDR3 totals 18 residues. The V gene end was trimmed by 0 bases and the J gene end by 5 bases; junction bases not matched to a gene: 11. Germline CDR1 is SGHAT and CDR2 is FQNNGV. The DNA of the CDR3 is TGTGCCAGCAGCTTAGACTCCGCCGGGCGGGGGGTAACCGGGGAGCTGTTTTTT. Protein product: CASSLDSAGRGVTGELFF.

This clone was recorded once. The chain uses TRBV6-1 and TRBJ2-2; 7 bases line up with TRBD2. J was trimmed by 7 bases and V by 7 bases; bases with no gene match: 6. The CDR3 has 13 residues. The germline gives CDR1 MNHNS, CDR2 SASEGT. The DNA of the CDR3 is TGTGCCAGCAAAACTAGCGACGGCGGGGAGCTGTTTTTT. Its translation: CASKTSDGGELFF.

The chain couples TRBV7-9 to TRBJ2-1, with 12 bases aligning to TRBD2. This CDR3 is 15 amino acids long. V shed 2 bases, J shed 7 bases, and the junction held 3 bases outside the gene matches. Per germline, CDR1 SEHNR and CDR2 FQNEAQ (reference sequence). The CDR3 here is CASSLPGLAGNEQFF. The CDR3 DNA sequence: TGTGCCAGCAGCTTACCTGGACTAGCGGGGAATGAGCAGTTCTTC.

V gene TRBV11-3 combines with J gene TRBJ2-1; D is ambiguous. Per germline, CDR1 SGHNT and CDR2 YENEEA. The CDR3 spans 13 residues. V lost 0 bases and J lost 5, with 5 bases in between. CDR3 in amino acids: CASSLEVDNEQFF. The CDR3 DNA follows: TGTGCCAGCAGCTTAGAAGTAGACAATGAGCAGTTCTTC.

The chain carries TRBV11-1 and TRBJ2-1; 10 bases align to TRBD2. The CDR3 covers 13 residues. Germline loops: CDR1 SGHAT, CDR2 FQDESV (reference sequence). J gave up 8 bases and V 7 bases, and 5 bases lay outside the gene matches. The CDR3 region is CASTVAGGDEQFF. The DNA of the CDR3 is TGTGCCAGCACCGTAGCGGGAGGTGATGAGCAGTTCTTC.

The chain uses TRBV11-2 and TRBJ2-7; TRBD2 matches at 13 bases. Germline CDR1 reads SGHAT; CDR2 reads FQNNGV. V was clipped by 5 bases and J by 6 bases; unmatched bases: 7. The CDR3 covers 15 residues. DNA of the CDR3: TGTGCCAGCAGCCCCACTAGCGGGGGGGTAGGCGAGCAGTACTTC. It is translated as CASSPTSGGVGEQYF.

This clone was observed at least ten times. The V gene is TRBV27, the J gene TRBJ1-4, with unresolved D. Trimming shortened V by 4 bases and J by 5 bases, and 11 bases separated the two germline ends. Germline V gene data show CDR1 as MNHEY and CDR2 as SMNVEV (reference sequence). The CDR3 totals 14 residues. In DNA, the CDR3 is TGTGCCAGCAGTTATTCAGGCGTAAATGAAAAACTGTTTTTT. As protein: CASSYSGVNEKLFF.

This clone has only a few counts. This chain joins TRBV4-2 and TRBJ1-6; 7 bases match TRBD1. CDR3 length: 16 residues. Losses at the gene ends were 4 bases for V and 0 bases for J; bases not matched to a gene: 3. CDR1 is LGHNA, CDR2 YNFKEQ, per germline. The CDR3 loop reads CASSRDSSSYNSPLHF. The CDR3 nucleotides read TGTGCCAGCAGCCGGGACAGCAGCTCCTATAATTCACCCCTCCACTTT.

The gene calls are TRBV30 and TRBJ1-1; D is ambiguous. This CDR3 region has 13 residues. V lost 0 bases to trimming and J lost 4 bases, with 9 bases between them. In germline, CDR1 is GTSNPN, CDR2 SVGIG (reference sequence). The CDR3 here is CAWSVTGSTEAFF. Here the CDR3 DNA reads TGTGCCTGGAGTGTAACGGGGAGCACTGAAGCTTTCTTT.

The rearrangement joins TRBV3-1 (or the pseudogene TRBV3-2) to TRBJ2-7; 7 bases map to TRBD2. Germline CDR1 LGHDT, CDR2 YNNKEL (reference sequence). The CDR3 runs 13 residues. The V and J ends lost 4 bases and 2 bases, in that order; junction bases with no gene match: 2. CDR3 loop: CASSPLATYEQYF. DNA of the CDR3: TGTGCCAGCAGCCCACTAGCGACCTACGAGCAGTACTTC.

The J gene is TRBJ2-1, the V gene TRBV29-1; 7 nucleotides line up with TRBD1. This CDR3 has 13 residues. After removal of 6 bases from V and 6 bases from J, the junction contained 8 bases not matched to a gene. Germline values: CDR1 SQVTM, CDR2 ANQGSEA. The CDR3 is CSVPRDSSNEQFF. The CDR3 bases are TGCAGCGTGCCACGGGACAGTTCCAATGAGCAGTTCTTC.

CDR3 sequence (DNA): TGTGCCAGCTCACCACAACTCGGACGGACTTACTACAATGAGCAGTTCTTC. This sequence encodes CASSPQLGRTYYNEQFF. This rearrangement joins TRBV18 to TRBJ2-1; tentative D call: TRBD2 (5 bases). The germline V gene encodes CDR1 KGHSH and CDR2 LQKENI. The CDR3 consists of 17 residues. V lost 1 base and J 3 bases, leaving 16 bases between the germline ends. The entire variable domain, with the rest obtained from reference TRBV18 and TRBJ2-1, is as follows: NAGVMQNPRHLVRRRGQEARLRCSPMKGHSHVYWYRQLPEEGLKFMVYLQKENIIDESGMPKERFSAEFPKEGPSILRIQQVVRGDSAAYFCASSPQLGRTYYNEQFFGPGTRLTVL.